These 8 T cell receptor beta chains were sequenced from one sample in a study of CD8 T cells in ankylosing spondylitis. TCRdb itself ran the 5' RACE reads through MiXCR, one entry per CDR3 protein. The data show 300,000 to 400,000 distinct CDR3 sequences, with roughly 10% seen just once and roughly 9.5% held by the top ten. Material: blood, either unsorted or a sorted T cell fraction (not recorded which). The receptors come from a female donor with ankylosing spondylitis or in good health (not recorded which).

This clonotype showed up many times. This chain connects TRBV12-3 or TRBV12-4 to TRBJ2-3; D gene uncertain. Trimming cost V 5 bases and J 2 bases, with 17 bases left between them. This CDR3 has 16 residues. The CDR3 bases are TGTGCCAGCAGTCTACCCCCACCTCTATCCACAGATACGCAGTATTTT. This codes for CASSLPPPLSTDTQYF.

This rearrangement joins TRBV5-1 to TRBJ2-1, with D possibly being TRBD2 (7 bases). Germline V CDR1 and CDR2: SGHRS, YFSETQ. The V and J ends lost 4 bases and 3 bases respectively, with 17 bases between them. The CDR3 has 16 residues. CDR3 protein: CASSGPRGGLYNEQFF. The CDR3 DNA sequence: TGCGCCAGCAGCGGGCCTAGGGGGGGTCTCTACAATGAGCAGTTCTTC. The entire variable domain, with the rest obtained from reference TRBV5-1 and TRBJ2-1, is as follows: KAGVTQTPRYLIKTRGQQVTLSCSPISGHRSVSWYQQTPGQGLQFLFEYFSETQRNKGNFPGRFSGRQFSNSRSEMNVSTLELGDSALYLCASSGPRGGLYNEQFFGPGTRLTVL.

The V gene is TRBV5-4, the J gene TRBJ1-2; D is ambiguous. The CDR3 is 13 residues long. The germline V gene encodes CDR1 SGHNT and CDR2 YYREEE (reference sequence). Trimming left V 5 bases short and J 8 bases short, with 16 bases between. This CDR3 is CASSPEGFGGYTF. The CDR3 region has the DNA TGTGCCAGCAGTCCGGAGGGATTTGGGGGCTACACCTTC.

There are many counts of this clonotype. This chain uses TRBV11-2 with TRBJ1-2; a possible D gene is TRBD1 (5 bases). Trimming removed 5 bases from V and 2 bases from J, with 18 bases in between. The CDR3 is 16 residues long. CDR1 SGHAT and CDR2 FQNNGV come from the germline V gene. CDR3 loop: CASSTNPGRRNYGYTF. CDR3 in DNA: TGTGCCAGCAGCACCAACCCGGGACGGAGAAACTATGGCTACACCTTC. The entire variable domain, with the rest obtained from reference TRBV11-2 and TRBJ1-2, is as follows: EAGVAQSPRYKIIEKRQSVAFWCNPISGHATLYWYQQILGQGPKLLIQFQNNGVVDDSQLPKDRFSAERLKGVDSTLKIQPAKLEDSAVYLCASSTNPGRRNYGYTFGSGTRLTVV.

The table lists this clonotype with many counts. The chain links TRBV6-2 or TRBV6-3 to TRBJ2-5, with 8 bases identical to TRBD2. The CDR3 has 14 residues. From germline, CDR1 is MNHEY and CDR2 SVGEGT. V gave up 0 bases and J gave up 7 bases; unmatched junction bases: 4. The CDR3 loop reads CASSYSTGLGTQYF. The CDR3 DNA is TGTGCCAGCAGTTACTCGACGGGACTAGGGACCCAGTACTTC.

This clonotype has at least ten counts. J is TRBJ2-3 and V is TRBV5-1, with a tentative D call TRBD1 (6 bases). Germline loops: CDR1 SGHRS, CDR2 YFSETQ. Trimming took off 4 bases at V and 2 bases at J, with 11 bases between the two ends. The CDR3 is 14 amino acids. In DNA form, the CDR3 reads TGCGCCAGCAGCGTCGGACAGACCACAGATACGCAGTATTTT. Amino acids: CASSVGQTTDTQYF.

This clonotype was counted many times. The chain is built from TRBV18 and TRBJ2-1, with TRBD1 identical over 11 bases. The CDR3 is made up of 15 amino acids. Germline CDR1 is KGHSH and CDR2 is LQKENI. The trim removed 4 bases at V and 6 bases at J, leaving 5 bases unmatched. CDR3 sequence (DNA): TGTGCCAGCTCACTAGGACAGGGGGCCAGCAATGAGCAGTTCTTC. It is translated as CASSLGQGASNEQFF.

This clonotype has a count of ten or more. V and J are TRBV30 and TRBJ1-5, with D uncertain. The ends were cut back, 5 bases at V and 1 base at J, with 21 bases in the middle. The CDR3 runs 17 residues. The germline V gene has CDR1 GTSNPN and CDR2 SVGIG (reference sequence). The CDR3 DNA follows: TGTGCCTGGGATAATCCCCTGATGAGGCAAAGCAATCAGCCCCAGCATTTT. Its protein product is CAWDNPLMRQSNQPQHF.